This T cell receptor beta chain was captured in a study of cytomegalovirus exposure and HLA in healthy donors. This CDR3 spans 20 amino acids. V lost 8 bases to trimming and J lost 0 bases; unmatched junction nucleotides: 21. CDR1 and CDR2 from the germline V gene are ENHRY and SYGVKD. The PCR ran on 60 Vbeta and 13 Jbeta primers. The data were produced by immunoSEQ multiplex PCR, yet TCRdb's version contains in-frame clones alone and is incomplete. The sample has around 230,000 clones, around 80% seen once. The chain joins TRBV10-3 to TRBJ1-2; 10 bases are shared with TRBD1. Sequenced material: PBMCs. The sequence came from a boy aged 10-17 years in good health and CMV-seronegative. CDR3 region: CAIPENRGRDRGFSNYGYTF. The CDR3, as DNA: TGTGCCATCCCCGAGAATAGAGGCCGGGACAGGGGATTTTCTAACTATGGCTACACCTTC.